What follows describes a single TCR beta chain. Its antigen is not identified. The data were obtained in a study of response to subunit inactivated influenza vaccine. TCRdb re-derived calls from the RT-PCR reads in MiXCR, one entry per CDR3 protein. The table includes 650,000 to 850,000 distinct CDR3 sequences, approximately 14% detected once. Germline V gives CDR1 ENHRY, CDR2 SYGVKD. J lost 5 bases, V lost 3 bases, and 4 bases had no gene match. CDR3 length: 14 residues. Study findings and constraints: With each seasonal influenza vaccination, the authors suggested, few new T cells are recruited.

The rearrangement uses TRBV10-3 and TRBJ2-5; 9 bases fit TRBD2. The source of this sequence is a man aged 45-65 years who received an inactivated influenza vaccine. Sequences were derived from PBMCs from blood, sampled 14 to 15 days before vaccination. The CDR3 DNA reads TGTGCCATCAGTGATAGCGGGGGTAGGGAGACCCAGTACTTC. Residues: CAISDSGGRETQYF.